The 18 T cell receptor beta chains below come from one sample, sequenced in a study of T cells after yellow fever vaccination. One entry per CDR3 protein results from TCRdb running MiXCR on the 5' RACE reads. Among roughly 500,000 distinct CDR3 sequences listed, 15% to 20% were seen once. Sequenced material: PBMCs, taken 15 days after the yellow fever booster vaccination. These receptor sequences come from a man between 25 and 39 years old who received the YFV17D yellow fever vaccine.

To note about this clonotype: One junction end disagrees with the germline gene, perhaps due to a read error. The rearrangement joins TRBV15 to TRBJ2-7; D tentatively fits TRBD1 or TRBD2 (5 bases each). Germline lookup yields CDR1 LNHNV and CDR2 YYDKDF (reference sequence). The length of the CDR3 is 12 residues. Here the CDR3 reads CATSRGGADHSF. As DNA, the CDR3 is TGTGCCACCAGCAGAGGAGGGGCCGACCATTCCTTC.

This clonotype was counted once. The chain carries TRBV5-4 and TRBJ2-2, with D unclear. The CDR3 is 14 amino acids. Germline V CDR1 and CDR2: SGHNT, YYREEE (reference sequence). Trimming left V 2 bases short and J 4 bases short, with 9 bases between. The CDR3 here is CASSLGHPTGELFF. The DNA of the CDR3 is TGTGCCAGCAGCTTAGGCCACCCCACCGGGGAGCTGTTTTTT. Full variable domain (missing parts from reference TRBV5-4 and TRBJ2-2): ETGVTQSPTHLIKTRGQQVTLRCSSQSGHNTVSWYQQALGQGPQFIFQYYREEENGRGNFPPRFSGLQFPNYSSELNVNALELDDSALYLCASSLGHPTGELFFGEGSRLTVL.

The gene calls are TRBV7-2 and TRBJ2-1; 10 bases map to TRBD2. Germline-derived CDR1 and CDR2 are SGHTA and FQGNSA. The CDR3 sequence is 12 residues long. Trimming cost V 7 bases and J 15 bases; bases outside gene matches: 9. CDR3: CASTVRSGRWFF. The DNA of the CDR3 is TGTGCCAGCACGGTGCGTAGCGGGAGGTGGTTCTTC.

The chain has TRBV7-2 and TRBJ2-3, with 13 bases aligning to TRBD2. The CDR3 contains 16 residues. The V gene's germline CDR1 is SGHTA and CDR2 FQGNSA. The V gene end was trimmed by 5 bases and the J gene end by 2 bases; junction bases not matched to a gene: 4. The CDR3 loop is CASSTSGRADTDTQYF. CDR3 coding DNA: TGTGCCAGCAGCACTAGCGGGAGGGCGGACACAGATACGCAGTATTTT.

V and J are TRBV20-1 and TRBJ2-3, with 10 bases matching TRBD2. The CDR3 extends over 14 amino acids. With 6 bases clipped from V and 5 bases from J, the junction kept 8 bases outside the gene matches. Per germline, CDR1 DFQATT and CDR2 SNEGSKA (reference sequence). CDR3 residues: CSAKGSSGRDTQYF. DNA of the CDR3: TGCAGTGCCAAAGGGTCTAGCGGGAGAGATACGCAGTATTTT.

The CDR3 sequence: CASSRETRPGELFF. As DNA, the CDR3 is TGTGCCAGCAGCAGGGAGACTAGACCCGGGGAGCTGTTTTTT. J is TRBJ2-2 and V is TRBV27; D is perhaps TRBD2 (6 bases). Germline V gene sequence: CDR1 MNHEY, CDR2 SMNVEV (reference sequence). Trimming stripped 6 bases from V and 6 bases from J, with 14 bases between. This CDR3 region has 14 residues.

The chain links TRBV20-1 to TRBJ2-1; D may be TRBD1 or TRBD2 (5 bases each). This CDR3 region has 15 residues. Trimming left V 5 bases short and J 2 bases short, with 16 bases between. Looked up from germline, CDR1 is DFQATT and CDR2 is SNEGSKA (reference sequence). CDR3 loop: CSAPNAGAPYNEQFF. CDR3 nucleotides: TGCAGTGCTCCCAACGCCGGGGCCCCCTACAATGAGCAGTTCTTC.

This clonotype came up a few times. This chain links TRBV5-1 with TRBJ2-1, with D tentatively TRBD2 (6 bases). V lost 5 bases, J lost 6 bases, and 18 bases lay in between. CDR1 is SGHRS, CDR2 YFSETQ, per germline. This CDR3 has 15 amino acids. The CDR3 DNA follows: TGCGCCAGCAGACATGAGGGACCGCGGGGCAATGAGCAGTTCTTC. Translated: CASRHEGPRGNEQFF.

This clonotype was seen a handful of times. The V call is TRBV5-5, the J call TRBJ2-3, with 10 bases fitting TRBD2. Trimming at V came to 0 bases and at J to 6 bases, leaving 7 bases not matched to a gene. This CDR3 has 16 residues. In germline, CDR1 is SGHKS, CDR2 YYEKEE (reference sequence). For the CDR3, the DNA is TGTGCCAGCAGCTTGGATGCTAGCGGGAGAACTGATACGCAGTATTTT. Its translation is CASSLDASGRTDTQYF.

The chain has TRBV5-1 and TRBJ2-3, with D perhaps TRBD1 (6 bases). The V gene's germline CDR1 is SGHRS and CDR2 YFSETQ. CDR3 length: 15 amino acids. Trimming cost V 3 bases and J 4 bases, with 15 bases left between them. CDR3: CASSSRQAASDTQYF. CDR3 coding DNA: TGCGCCAGCAGCTCGCGACAGGCCGCCTCAGATACGCAGTATTTT.

CDR3 loop: CSARDAAPRGYSNQPQHF. For the CDR3, the DNA is TGCAGTGCTAGAGATGCGGCTCCCAGGGGGTATAGCAATCAGCCCCAGCATTTT. The chain joins TRBV20-1 to TRBJ1-5, with TRBD1 matching over 7 bases. The V gene end was trimmed by 0 bases and the J gene end by 0 bases; junction bases not matched to a gene: 11. The CDR3 is 18 amino acids. In germline, CDR1 is DFQATT, CDR2 SNEGSKA (reference sequence).

This clonotype has just a few counts. The chain employs TRBV7-9 and TRBJ2-5, with TRBD2 matching over 8 bases. V dropped 5 bases and J dropped 2; count of bases not matched to a gene: 10. This CDR3 spans 16 amino acids. In germline, CDR1 is SEHNR, CDR2 FQNEAQ (reference sequence). The CDR3 loop is CASSHTSGELQETQYF. The CDR3 bases are TGTGCCAGCAGCCACACTAGCGGAGAATTACAAGAGACCCAGTACTTC.

Only a few counts were recorded for this clonotype. The chain employs TRBV5-1 and TRBJ2-3, with D possibly being TRBD2 (6 bases). The germline V gene has CDR1 SGHRS and CDR2 YFSETQ. The CDR3 spans 14 residues. The ends were cut back, 6 bases at V and 0 bases at J, with 11 bases in the middle. This CDR3 reads CASTSGPSTDTQYF. The CDR3 DNA follows: TGCGCCAGCACGAGCGGGCCAAGCACAGATACGCAGTATTTT. The entire variable domain, with the rest obtained from reference TRBV5-1 and TRBJ2-3, is as follows: KAGVTQTPRYLIKTRGQQVTLSCSPISGHRSVSWYQQTPGQGLQFLFEYFSETQRNKGNFPGRFSGRQFSNSRSEMNVSTLELGDSALYLCASTSGPSTDTQYFGPGTRLTVL.

The CDR3 sequence: CASSVAQPLSSYNEQFF. CDR3 in DNA: TGTGCCAGCAGCGTAGCTCAACCTTTAAGCTCCTACAATGAGCAGTTCTTC. The chain links TRBV9 to TRBJ2-1; no definite D call. Trimming removed 0 bases from V and 0 bases from J, with 13 bases in between. This CDR3 has 17 residues. Germline values: CDR1 SGDLS, CDR2 YYNGEE.

J is TRBJ2-5 and V is TRBV19; 8 positions match TRBD2. Germline trimming cut 9 bases from V and 5 bases from J; bases unmatched to any gene: 5. CDR1 is LNHDA and CDR2 is SQIVND in the germline V gene (reference sequence). This CDR3 region has 12 residues. The CDR3 loop reads CASSAGVETQYF. CDR3 bases: TGTGCCAGCTCAGCGGGAGTTGAGACCCAGTACTTC. The full variable domain, in which reference TRBV19 and TRBJ2-5 provide the parts outside the CDR3, is DGGITQSPKYLFRKEGQNVTLSCEQNLNHDAMYWYRQDPGQGLRLIYYSQIVNDFQKGDIAEGYSVSREKKESFPLTVTSAQKNPTAFYLCASSAGVETQYFGPGTRLLVL.

This rearrangement joins TRBV30 to TRBJ1-2, with D uncertain. The CDR3 spans 11 residues. Deletions cut 2 bases from V and 11 bases from J, with 12 bases between. Per the germline V gene, CDR1 is GTSNPN and CDR2 is SVGIG (reference sequence). The CDR3, as DNA: TGTGCCTGGAGTCCCCTAGGAGGGTACACCTTC. Translating it yields CAWSPLGGYTF.

This chain uses TRBV5-1 with TRBJ2-6; D ambiguous. Germline-derived CDR1 and CDR2 are SGHRS and YFSETQ. The V end lost 6 bases, the J end lost 0 bases, and 10 bases lay between the germline ends. The CDR3 extends over 15 amino acids. The CDR3: CASNPHLSGANVLTF. The DNA for the CDR3 is TGCGCCAGCAACCCCCATCTCTCTGGGGCCAACGTCCTGACTTTC.

The chain uses TRBV11-3 and TRBJ2-3, with D perhaps matching TRBD2 (7 bases). The CDR3 spans 21 residues. Germline CDR1 and CDR2: SGHNT and YENEEA. The V gene lost 2 bases and the J gene lost 4 bases, with 31 bases spanning the gap. CDR3 in amino acids: CASSLLGLRQETYSGPDTQYF. The CDR3 bases are TGTGCCAGCAGCTTACTGGGGTTGAGACAGGAGACCTATAGCGGGCCAGATACGCAGTATTTT. Drawing the rest from reference TRBV11-3 and TRBJ2-3, the complete variable domain is EAGVVQSPRYKIIEKKQPVAFWCNPISGHNTLYWYLQNLGQGPELLIRYENEEAVDDSQLPKDRFSAERLKGVDSTLKIQPAELGDSAVYLCASSLLGLRQETYSGPDTQYFGPGTRLTVL.